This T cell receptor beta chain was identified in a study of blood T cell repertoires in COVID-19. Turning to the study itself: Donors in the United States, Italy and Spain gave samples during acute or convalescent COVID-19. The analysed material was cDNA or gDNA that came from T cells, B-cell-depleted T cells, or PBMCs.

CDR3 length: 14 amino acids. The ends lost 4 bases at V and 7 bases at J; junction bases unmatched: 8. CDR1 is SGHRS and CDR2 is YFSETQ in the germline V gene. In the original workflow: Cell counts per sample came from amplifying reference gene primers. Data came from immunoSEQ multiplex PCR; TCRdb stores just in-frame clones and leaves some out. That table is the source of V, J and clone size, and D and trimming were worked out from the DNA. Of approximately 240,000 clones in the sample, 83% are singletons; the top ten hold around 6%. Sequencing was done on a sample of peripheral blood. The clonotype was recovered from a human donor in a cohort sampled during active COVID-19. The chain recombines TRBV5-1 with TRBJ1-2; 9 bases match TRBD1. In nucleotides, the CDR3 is TGCGCCAGCAGCACTGGGACAGGGATCGGTGGCTACACCTTC. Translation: CASSTGTGIGGYTF.